The 10 T cell receptor beta chains below come from one sample, sequenced in a study of blood T cell repertoires in COVID-19 (dated by TCRdb to the early 2020s). Libraries were prepared through the immunoSEQ multiplex PCR assay. TCRdb's version of the immuneACCESS table is confined to in-frame rearrangements and falls short of the full clone set. An unresolved V gene accounts for under half of the shortfall where checked; the remainder is of unknown origin. The sample yields fewer than 400,000 clones; 89% were counted once. Clones ranked in the top ten supply 4.5% to 6.5% of the sample. Sequencing input: PBMCs or T cells enriched from blood (not recorded which). Receptors were obtained from a man aged 60 to 75 who had recovered from COVID-19.

The rearrangement joins TRBV5-5 to TRBJ2-3, with 8 bases matching TRBD2. The V segment lost 4 bases and the J segment 4 bases; nucleotides outside the gene matches: 8. The CDR3 runs 15 residues. Germline V gives CDR1 SGHKS, CDR2 YYEKEE (reference sequence). Written as DNA, the CDR3 is TGTGCCAGCAGCGCCCAGCGGGAGACGGCAGATACGCAGTATTTT. Protein product: CASSAQRETADTQYF.

A few counts support this clone. This chain connects TRBV7-6 to TRBJ2-1, with 7 bases identical to TRBD1. Germline lookup yields CDR1 SGHVS and CDR2 FNYEAQ. V dropped 2 bases and J dropped 5; count of bases not matched to a gene: 6. This CDR3 is built from 15 residues. CDR3 nucleotides: TGTGCCAGCAGCTTAAGTGTACAGGGGAACAATGAGCAGTTCTTC. Translated: CASSLSVQGNNEQFF.

The CDR3 spells CASSLYGGRGTDTQYF. The CDR3 DNA sequence: TGTGCCAGCAGCTTATACGGCGGGAGAGGAACAGATACGCAGTATTTT. The chain carries TRBV7-9 and TRBJ2-3; 7 bases are a match to TRBD2. Germline CDR1 SEHNR, CDR2 FQNEAQ (reference sequence). Unmatched junction bases numbered 8, after V lost 2 bases and J lost 3 bases. CDR3 length: 16 residues. The full variable domain, with the rest looked up from reference TRBV7-9 and TRBJ2-3, is DTGVSQNPRHKITKRGQNVTFRCDPISEHNRLYWYRQTLGQGPEFLTYFQNEAQLEKSRLLSDRFSAERPKGSFSTLEIQRTEQGDSAMYLCASSLYGGRGTDTQYFGPGTRLTVL.

This clone showed up many times. V is TRBV7-3 and J is TRBJ2-3; TRBD2 agrees at 9 bases. This CDR3 contains 14 residues. CDR1 and CDR2 from the germline V gene are SGHTA and FQGTGA. V lost 6 bases and J lost 5; bases outside the gene matches: 6. Here the CDR3 DNA reads TGTGCCAGCAGGAGCGGGAGGATAGAAGATACGCAGTATTTT. Its translation: CASRSGRIEDTQYF. The entire variable domain, with the rest obtained from reference TRBV7-3 and TRBJ2-3, is as follows: GAGVSQTPSNKVTEKGKYVELRCDPISGHTALYWYRQSLGQGPEFLIYFQGTGAADDSGLPNDRFFAVRPEGSVSTLKIQRTERGDSAVYLCASRSGRIEDTQYFGPGTRLTVL.

This clone was counted a single time. This rearrangement joins TRBV15 to TRBJ1-1; D gene ambiguous. Trimming took 3 bases from V and 5 from J, leaving 10 bases between them. Germline CDR1 is LNHNV and CDR2 is YYDKDF (reference sequence). The CDR3 loop spans 13 amino acids. Here the CDR3 reads CATSRRSHTEAFF. The CDR3, as DNA: TGTGCCACCAGCAGGCGAAGTCATACTGAAGCTTTCTTT.

This chain joins TRBV6-2 or TRBV6-3 and TRBJ1-5; D may be TRBD1 (5 bases). There are 15 residues in the CDR3. V lost 5 bases and J 2 bases, leaving 13 bases between the germline ends. The V gene's germline CDR1 is MNHEY and CDR2 SVGEGT. CDR3: CASSTQGLGNQPQHF. In nucleotides, the CDR3 is TGTGCCAGCAGTACCCAGGGTTTGGGCAATCAGCCCCAGCATTTT.

This clone was counted a single time. CDR3 sequence: CASNFAAHYTGELFF. The CDR3 nucleotides read TGTGCCAGCAATTTCGCGGCTCATTACACCGGGGAGCTGTTTTTT. The chain is built from TRBV28 and TRBJ2-2; no reliable D call. Germline V CDR1 and CDR2: MDHEN, SYDVKM. The length of the CDR3 is 15 residues. V was cut by 7 bases and J by 3 bases, with 15 bases left in between.

The chain uses TRBV7-2 and TRBJ2-3, with TRBD2 matching over 8 bases. CDR3 size: 17 residues. Germline trimming cut 2 bases from V and 2 bases from J; bases unmatched to any gene: 9. CDR1 SGHTA and CDR2 FQGNSA come from the germline V gene. This CDR3 reads CASSLLRIAGFTDTQYF. CDR3 sequence (DNA): TGTGCCAGCAGCTTATTGCGTATAGCGGGGTTCACAGATACGCAGTATTTT.

The chain combines TRBV29-1 with TRBJ2-1; 8 bases are shared with TRBD1. Germline V gene data show CDR1 as SQVTM and CDR2 as ANQGSEA. The CDR3 covers 16 residues. V was pared by 1 base and J by 0 bases, with 5 bases of the junction left unmatched. The CDR3 DNA follows: TGCAGCGTTGAAGGCCATGGACAGGGCTCCTACAATGAGCAGTTCTTC. Translating gives CSVEGHGQGSYNEQFF.

The V call is TRBV5-5, the J call TRBJ1-5; 7 nucleotides agree with TRBD1. CDR3 size: 14 residues. Germline V gene data show CDR1 as SGHKS and CDR2 as YYEKEE (reference sequence). V was pared by 1 base and J by 11 bases, with 9 bases of the junction left unmatched. The CDR3 protein is CASSLNDRVMAQHF. The DNA of the CDR3 is TGTGCCAGCAGCTTGAACGACAGGGTTATGGCCCAGCATTTT.